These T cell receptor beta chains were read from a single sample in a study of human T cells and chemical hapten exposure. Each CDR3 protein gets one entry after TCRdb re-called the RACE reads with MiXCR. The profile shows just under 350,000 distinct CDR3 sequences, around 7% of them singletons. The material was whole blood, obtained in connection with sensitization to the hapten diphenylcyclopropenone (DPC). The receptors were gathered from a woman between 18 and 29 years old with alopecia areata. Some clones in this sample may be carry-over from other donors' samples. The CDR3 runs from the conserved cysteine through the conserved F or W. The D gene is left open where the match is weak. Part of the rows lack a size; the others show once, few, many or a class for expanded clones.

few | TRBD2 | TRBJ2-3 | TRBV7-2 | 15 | CASSPLPGGPDTQYF | TGTGCCAGCAGCCCTTTACCGGGGGGGCCGGATACGCAGTATTTT
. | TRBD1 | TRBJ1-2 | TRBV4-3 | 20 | CASSQDTGLDRGRANYGYTF | TGCGCCAGCAGCCAAGATACCGGGTTAGACAGGGGGCGAGCTAACTATGGCTACACCTTC
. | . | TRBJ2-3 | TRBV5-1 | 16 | CASSRTVPHHTDTQYF | TGCGCCAGCAGCCGTACGGTTCCACACCACACAGATACGCAGTATTTT
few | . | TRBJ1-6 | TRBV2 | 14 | CASRGDRGNSPLHF | TGTGCCAGCAGGGGGGACCGAGGGAATTCACCCCTCCACTTT
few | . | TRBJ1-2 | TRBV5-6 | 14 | CASSFPGPNYGYTF | TGTGCCAGCAGCTTCCCAGGGCCTAACTATGGCTACACCTTC
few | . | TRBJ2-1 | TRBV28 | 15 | CASSPGQAARNEQFF | TGTGCCAGCAGCCCTGGACAAGCCGCCCGCAATGAGCAGTTCTTC
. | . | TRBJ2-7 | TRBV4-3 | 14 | CASSQEERGGVQYF | TGCGCCAGCAGCCAAGAGGAACGAGGTGGGGTGCAGTACTTC
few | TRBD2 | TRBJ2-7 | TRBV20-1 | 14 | CSARGLAGEYEQYF | TGCAGTGCTAGAGGACTAGCGGGGGAATACGAGCAGTACTTC
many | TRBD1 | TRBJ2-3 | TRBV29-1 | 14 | CSAGQGEGTDTQYF | TGCAGCGCCGGACAGGGAGAGGGCACAGATACGCAGTATTTT
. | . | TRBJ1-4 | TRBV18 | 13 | CASSLQGREKLFF | TGTGCCAGCTCACTCCAGGGTCGCGAAAAACTGTTTTTT
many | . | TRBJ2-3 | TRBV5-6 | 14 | CASSPGPFTDTQYF | TGTGCCAGCAGCCCCGGGCCCTTCACAGATACGCAGTATTTT
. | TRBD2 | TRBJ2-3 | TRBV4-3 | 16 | CASSQDQTSGIITQYF | TGCGCCAGCAGCCAAGATCAAACTAGCGGGATAATTACGCAGTATTTT
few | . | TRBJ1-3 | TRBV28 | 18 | CASRMFGQSIHSGNTIYF | TGTGCCAGCAGAATGTTCGGACAGTCGATACACTCTGGAAACACCATATATTTT
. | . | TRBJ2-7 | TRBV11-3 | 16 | CASKPWGYTTSYEQYF | TGTGCCAGCAAACCCTGGGGATACACAACCTCCTACGAGCAGTACTTC
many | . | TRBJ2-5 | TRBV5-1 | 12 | CASSANQETQYF | TGCGCCAGCAGCGCTAACCAAGAGACCCAGTACTTC
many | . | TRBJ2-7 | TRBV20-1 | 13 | CSAYRANSYEQYF | TGCAGCGCTTATAGGGCTAACTCCTACGAGCAGTACTTC
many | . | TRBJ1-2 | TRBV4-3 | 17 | CASSQGTQGLGDYGYTF | TGCGCCAGCAGCCAAGGGACGCAGGGTTTGGGAGACTATGGCTACACCTTC
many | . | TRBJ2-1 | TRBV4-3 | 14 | CASSLRFKVHEQFF | TGCGCCAGCAGCCTGAGGTTCAAGGTCCATGAGCAGTTCTTC
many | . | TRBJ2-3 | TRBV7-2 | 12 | CASSPGRVGQYF | TGTGCCAGCAGCCCAGGACGCGTTGGGCAGTATTTT
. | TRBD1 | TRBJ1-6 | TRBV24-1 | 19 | CATSDLGNRGGYYNSPLHF | TGTGCCACCAGTGACTTGGGAAACAGGGGAGGTTACTATAATTCACCCCTCCACTTT
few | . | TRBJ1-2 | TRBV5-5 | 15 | CASSLAADYGYGYTF | TGTGCCAGCAGCTTGGCCGCGGATTATGGCTATGGCTACACCTTC
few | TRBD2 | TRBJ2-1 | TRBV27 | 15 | CASSITGGAYNEQFF | TGTGCCAGCAGTATTACGGGGGGGGCCTACAATGAGCAGTTCTTC
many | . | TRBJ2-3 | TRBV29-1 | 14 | CSVDVSGTTDTQYF | TGCAGCGTAGACGTCTCGGGAACCACAGATACGCAGTATTTT
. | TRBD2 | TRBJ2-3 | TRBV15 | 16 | CATSRSSGGSTDTQYF | TGTGCCACCAGCAGAAGTAGCGGGGGAAGCACAGATACGCAGTATTTT
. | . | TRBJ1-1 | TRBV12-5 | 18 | CASGLGDDFGLKVTEAFF | TGTGCTAGTGGTTTGGGGGACGACTTTGGGCTCAAAGTCACTGAAGCTTTCTTT
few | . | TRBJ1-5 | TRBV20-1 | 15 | CSAREAGNDDQPQHF | TGCAGTGCTAGAGAGGCCGGGAACGACGATCAGCCCCAGCATTTT
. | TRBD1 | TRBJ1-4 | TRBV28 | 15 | CASSSPDRPGEKLFF | TGTGCCAGCAGTTCCCCGGACAGGCCTGGCGAAAAACTGTTTTTT
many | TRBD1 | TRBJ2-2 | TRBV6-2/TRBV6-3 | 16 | CASTQGGTGNTGELFF | TGTGCCAGCACCCAAGGCGGGACAGGGAACACCGGGGAGCTGTTTTTT
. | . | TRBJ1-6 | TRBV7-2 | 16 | CASIPDVSSYNSPLHF | TGTGCCAGCATCCCAGATGTTAGCTCCTATAATTCACCCCTCCACTTT
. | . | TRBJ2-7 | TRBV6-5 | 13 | CASSHGPPYEQYF | TGTGCCAGCAGCCACGGCCCCCCCTACGAGCAGTACTTC
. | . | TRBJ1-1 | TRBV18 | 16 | CASSPRLGGENTEAFF | TGTGCCAGCTCACCGCGGCTAGGGGGGGAGAACACTGAAGCTTTCTTT
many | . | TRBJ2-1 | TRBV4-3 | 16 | CASSQESTGSYNEQFF | TGCGCCAGCAGCCAAGAAAGTACAGGGTCATACAATGAGCAGTTCTTC
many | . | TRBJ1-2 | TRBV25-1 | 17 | CASSESPLGRSFGGYTF | TGTGCCAGCAGTGAATCCCCACTCGGACGGTCCTTCGGGGGCTACACCTTC
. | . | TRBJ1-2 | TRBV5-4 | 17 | CASSPVQVAAFGSGYTF | TGTGCCAGCAGCCCCGTACAGGTCGCGGCTTTTGGGAGTGGCTACACCTTC
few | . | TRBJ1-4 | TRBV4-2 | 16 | CASSQAGHTGYEKLFF | TGTGCCAGCAGCCAAGCTGGCCATACAGGGTATGAAAAACTGTTTTTT
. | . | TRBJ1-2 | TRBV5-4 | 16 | CASSSHRRSGSYGYTF | TGTGCCAGCAGCTCCCACCGTCGATCCGGGAGCTATGGCTACACCTTC
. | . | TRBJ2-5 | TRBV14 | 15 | CASSQEGTYQETQYF | TGTGCCAGCAGCCAAGAAGGCACATACCAAGAGACCCAGTACTTC
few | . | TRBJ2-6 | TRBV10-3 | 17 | CAISDGQRFSGANVLTF | TGTGCCATCAGTGATGGACAGAGATTCTCTGGGGCCAACGTCCTGACTTTC
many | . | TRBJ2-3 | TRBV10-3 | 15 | CAISENSPSPDTQYF | TGTGCCATCAGTGAGAACAGTCCCTCGCCAGATACGCAGTATTTT
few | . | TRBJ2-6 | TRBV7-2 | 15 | CASSSGNSGANVLTF | TGTGCCAGCAGCTCGGGCAACTCTGGGGCCAACGTCCTGACTTTC
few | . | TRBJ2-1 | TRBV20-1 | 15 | CSARDPRLGGNEQFF | TGCAGTGCTAGAGATCCGAGGCTGGGCGGGAATGAGCAGTTCTTC
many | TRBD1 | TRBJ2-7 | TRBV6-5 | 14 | CASSYARGPYEQYF | TGTGCCAGCAGTTACGCCAGGGGGCCTTACGAGCAGTACTTC
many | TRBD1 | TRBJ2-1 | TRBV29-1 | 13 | CSVGQGEGDEQFF | TGCAGCGTTGGGCAGGGGGAAGGGGATGAGCAGTTCTTC
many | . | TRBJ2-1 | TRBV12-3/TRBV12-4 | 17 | CASRPTYSRSIYNEQFF | TGTGCCAGCAGACCAACATATTCACGTTCGATCTACAATGAGCAGTTCTTC
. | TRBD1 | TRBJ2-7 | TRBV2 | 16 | CASRVTGAPGPYEQYF | TGTGCCAGCAGGGTTACAGGGGCCCCCGGTCCCTACGAGCAGTACTTC
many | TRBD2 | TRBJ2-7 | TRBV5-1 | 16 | CASSPTSGGAWYEQYF | TGCGCCAGCAGCCCTACTAGCGGGGGGGCGTGGTACGAGCAGTACTTC
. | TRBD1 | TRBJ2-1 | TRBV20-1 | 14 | CSASSDRANNEQFF | TGCAGTGCTAGTTCGGACAGGGCTAACAATGAGCAGTTCTTC